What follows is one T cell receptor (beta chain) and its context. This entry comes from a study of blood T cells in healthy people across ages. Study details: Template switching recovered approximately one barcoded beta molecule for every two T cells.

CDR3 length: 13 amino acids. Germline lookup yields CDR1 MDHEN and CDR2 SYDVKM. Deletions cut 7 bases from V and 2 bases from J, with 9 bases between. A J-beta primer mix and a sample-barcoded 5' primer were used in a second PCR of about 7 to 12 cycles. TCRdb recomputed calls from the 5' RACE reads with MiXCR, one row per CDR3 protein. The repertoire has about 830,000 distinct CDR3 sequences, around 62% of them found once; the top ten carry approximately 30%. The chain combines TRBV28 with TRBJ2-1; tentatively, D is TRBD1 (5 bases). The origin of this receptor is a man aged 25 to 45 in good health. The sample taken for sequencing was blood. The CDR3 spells CASKGEAYNEQFF. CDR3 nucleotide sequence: TGTGCCAGCAAAGGGGAAGCCTACAATGAGCAGTTCTTC.